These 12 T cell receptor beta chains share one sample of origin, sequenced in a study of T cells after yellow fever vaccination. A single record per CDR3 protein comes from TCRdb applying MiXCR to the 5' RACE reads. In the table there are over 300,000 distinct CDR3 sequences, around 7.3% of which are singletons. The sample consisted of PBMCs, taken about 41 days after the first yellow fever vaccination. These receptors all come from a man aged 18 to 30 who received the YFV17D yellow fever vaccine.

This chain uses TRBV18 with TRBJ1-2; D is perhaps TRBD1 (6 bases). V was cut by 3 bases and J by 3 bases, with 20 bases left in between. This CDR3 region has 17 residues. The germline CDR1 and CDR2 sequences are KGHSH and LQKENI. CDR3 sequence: CASSPQRRGGVDYGYTF. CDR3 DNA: TGTGCCAGCTCACCTCAGAGGCGAGGGGGAGTAGACTATGGCTACACCTTC.

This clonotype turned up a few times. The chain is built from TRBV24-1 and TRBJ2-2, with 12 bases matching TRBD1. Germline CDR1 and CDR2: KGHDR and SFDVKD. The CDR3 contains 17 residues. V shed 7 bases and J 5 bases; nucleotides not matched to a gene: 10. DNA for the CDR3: TGTGCCACCAGCGAATGGGGGACAGGGGGCCGAACCGGGGAGCTGTTTTTT. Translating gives CATSEWGTGGRTGELFF.

The CDR3 bases are TGCGCCAGCAGCGCATCTCTCGGGGCCGACAATGAGCAGTTCTTC. This encodes CASSASLGADNEQFF. The chain is built from TRBV5-1 and TRBJ2-1; D may correspond to TRBD1 or TRBD2 (5 bases each). V shed 4 bases and J shed 5 bases, with 16 bases lying between them. Germline CDR1 SGHRS, CDR2 YFSETQ. The CDR3 contains 15 residues.

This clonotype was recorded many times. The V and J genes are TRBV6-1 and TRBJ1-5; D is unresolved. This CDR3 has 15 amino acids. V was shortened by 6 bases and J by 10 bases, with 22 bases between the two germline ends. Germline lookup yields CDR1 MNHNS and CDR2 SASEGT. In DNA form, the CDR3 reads TGTGCCAGCAGAAGCACCGGGGAGTCCAAGTTTCCCCAGCATTTT. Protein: CASRSTGESKFPQHF.

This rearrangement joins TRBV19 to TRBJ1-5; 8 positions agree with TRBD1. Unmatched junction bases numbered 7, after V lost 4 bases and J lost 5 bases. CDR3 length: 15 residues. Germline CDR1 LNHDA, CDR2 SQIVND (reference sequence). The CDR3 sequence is CASSNLTGVYQPQHF. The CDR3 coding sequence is TGTGCCAGTAGTAACTTGACAGGGGTATATCAGCCCCAGCATTTT.

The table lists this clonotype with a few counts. The CDR3 DNA is TGTGCCAGCAGCCCAACGGGCCGGGCATGGGACACTGAAGCTTTCTTT. It specifies CASSPTGRAWDTEAFF. This chain connects TRBV7-3 to TRBJ1-1; D not resolved. V lost 5 bases to trimming and J lost 3 bases, with 19 bases between them. Per germline, CDR1 SGHTA and CDR2 FQGTGA. This CDR3 region has 16 residues.

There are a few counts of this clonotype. CDR3 loop: CSVGDRGNTEAFF. As DNA, the CDR3 is TGCAGCGTGGGGGACAGGGGGAACACTGAAGCTTTCTTT. This chain links TRBV29-1 with TRBJ1-1; 10 bases map to TRBD1. Trimming removed 6 bases from V and 1 base from J; junction bases left unmatched: 2. This CDR3 comprises 13 residues. The germline gives CDR1 SQVTM, CDR2 ANQGSEA. Full variable domain (outside the CDR3, taken from reference TRBV29-1 and TRBJ1-1): SAVISQKPSRDICQRGTSLTIQCQVDSQVTMMFWYRQQPGQSLTLIATANQGSEATYESGFVIDKFPISRPNLTFSTLTVSNMSPEDSSIYLCSVGDRGNTEAFFGQGTRLTVV.

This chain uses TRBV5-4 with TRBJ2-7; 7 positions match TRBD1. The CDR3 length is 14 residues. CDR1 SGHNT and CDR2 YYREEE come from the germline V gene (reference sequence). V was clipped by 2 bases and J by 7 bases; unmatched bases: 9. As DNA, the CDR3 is TGTGCCAGCAGCTTCCGGGACAGACCGTGGGAGCAGTACTTC. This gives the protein CASSFRDRPWEQYF.

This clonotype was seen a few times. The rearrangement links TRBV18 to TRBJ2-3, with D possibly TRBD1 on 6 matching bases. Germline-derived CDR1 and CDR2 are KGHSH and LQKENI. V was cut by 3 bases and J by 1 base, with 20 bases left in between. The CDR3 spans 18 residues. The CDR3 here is CASSPTIGAGVGTDTQYF. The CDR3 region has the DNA TGTGCCAGCTCACCCACCATAGGGGCAGGGGTTGGCACAGATACGCAGTATTTT.

CDR3 loop: CASSLEGSGSYNEQFF. The CDR3 nucleotides are TGCGCCAGCAGCTTGGAGGGCAGCGGATCCTACAATGAGCAGTTCTTC. The chain links TRBV5-1 to TRBJ2-1, with D perhaps matching TRBD2 (5 bases). Trimming took off 0 bases at V and 1 base at J, with 11 bases between the two ends. The CDR3 totals 16 residues. Germline CDR1 is SGHRS and CDR2 is YFSETQ.

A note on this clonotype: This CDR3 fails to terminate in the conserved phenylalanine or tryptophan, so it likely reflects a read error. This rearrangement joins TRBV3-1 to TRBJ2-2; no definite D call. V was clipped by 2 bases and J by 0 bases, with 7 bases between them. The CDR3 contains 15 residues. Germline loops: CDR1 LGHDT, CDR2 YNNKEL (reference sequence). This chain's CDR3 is CASSQIAANTGELFS. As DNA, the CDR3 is TGTGCCAGCAGCCAAATAGCAGCGAACACCGGGGAGCTGTTTTCT.

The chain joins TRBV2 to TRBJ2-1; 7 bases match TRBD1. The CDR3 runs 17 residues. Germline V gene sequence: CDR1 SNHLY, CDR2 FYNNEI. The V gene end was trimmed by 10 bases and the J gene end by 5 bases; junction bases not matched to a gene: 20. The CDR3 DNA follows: TGTGCCACCGTGACAGGGATAGGGTTTGCGGTCGACAATGAGCAGTTCTTC. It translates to CATVTGIGFAVDNEQFF.